This T cell receptor (beta chain) was documented in a study of tumor-infiltrating lymphocytes in primary liver carcinoma. Findings and limits, study-wide: The study found a significantly higher top-250-clone fraction in tumors than in blood (p = 0.039).

Synthesis of TCR beta cDNA was carried out from around 500 ng total RNA with a constant-region primer. Three-round nested multiplex PCR performed with slightly modified ARM-PCR produced the TCR beta libraries. A C-beta reverse primer was combined with TRBV1-TRBV30 forward primers in the first two PCR rounds, and each round had around 10 cycles. TCRdb reprocessed the multiplex PCR reads via MiXCR and lists one record per CDR3 protein. The sample holds 70,000 to 75,000 distinct CDR3 sequences, approximately 74% seen once. Co-extracted RNA and DNA came from approximately 20-30 mg of unsorted bulk tissue. The proportion of viable tumor cells exceeded 85% in every tumor sample. In regard to this clonotype: Its antigen is currently unknown. A read error is possible here, since a much larger clone lies one base away.

The CDR3 is made up of 14 amino acids. The germline CDR1 and CDR2 sequences are GTSNPN and SVGIG (reference sequence). The chain joins TRBV30 to TRBJ1-4; D unclear. Sequencing was performed on liver tumor tissue from sampling region 4. The subset: tumor region T4, right-lateral pole. The sequence derives from a man aged 35 to 55 with primary liver carcinoma and hepatitis B virus infection. The CDR3 is CALNPPEWNDKLFF. The CDR3 DNA reads as TGTGCCTTGAACCCTCCGGAGTGGAATGATAAACTGTTTTTT.